What follows is one T cell receptor (beta chain) and its context. Donors sampled were nominally healthy, though unrecorded immune exposures were likely. This entry comes from a study of cytomegalovirus exposure and HLA in healthy donors. PCR employed 60 Vbeta and 13 Jbeta primers. Data came from immunoSEQ multiplex PCR; TCRdb stores just in-frame clones and leaves some out. The top ten clones hold 1.1% to 1.5% of a sample with around 170,000 clones, 75% to 90% of them seen once. The clonotype comes from a girl under 18 in good health and CMV-seropositive. Input material: PBMCs.

The CDR3 reads CASSRAVAGSYEQYF. For the CDR3, the DNA is TGTGCCAGCAGCAGGGCGGTAGCGGGGTCCTACGAGCAGTACTTC. The chain combines TRBV5-6 with TRBJ2-5; TRBD2 matches 8 bases. Gene TRBJ2-7 matches the end of the DNA better, so the J call may be wrong. This CDR3 contains 15 residues. Germline V gives CDR1 SGHDT, CDR2 YYEEEE.